The 23 T cell receptor beta chains below all came from one sample that was sequenced in a study of cytomegalovirus exposure and HLA in healthy donors. Produced via immunoSEQ multiplex PCR; TCRdb's table is partial and in-frame only. The sample yields about 70,000 clones, 80% to 95% seen once. Sequencing used PBMCs. These receptors came from a man between 18 and 29 years old in good health and CMV-seropositive.

The gene calls are TRBV6-5 and TRBJ1-1; no reliable D call. From germline, CDR1 is MNHEY and CDR2 SVGAGI. The ends were cut back, 3 bases at V and 13 bases at J, with 15 bases in the middle. The CDR3 consists of 12 residues. CDR3 bases: TGTGCCAGCAGTTATCCCGCGGGCCAACGTTTCTTT. This encodes CASSYPAGQRFF.

The chain combines TRBV27 with TRBJ2-3; 10 bases map to TRBD2. This CDR3 contains 16 residues. Germline loops: CDR1 MNHEY, CDR2 SMNVEV (reference sequence). V lost 4 bases and J lost 2; bases outside the gene matches: 6. DNA for the CDR3: TGTGCCAGCAGTTCACCTAGCGGGAGCTCCACAGATACGCAGTATTTT. This codes for CASSSPSGSSTDTQYF.

The chain is built from TRBV5-1 and TRBJ2-3; possibly TRBD2 for D (5 bases). The CDR3 length is 18 residues. Germline V gives CDR1 SGHRS, CDR2 YFSETQ. Trimming pared 0 bases from V and 2 bases from J, leaving 19 bases between. This chain's CDR3 is CASSLAPLRGTNTDTQYF. The CDR3, as DNA: TGCGCCAGCAGCTTGGCCCCTCTACGGGGTACGAACACAGATACGCAGTATTTT.

The chain is built from TRBV7-9 and TRBJ2-7; 12 nucleotides align to TRBD1. J was trimmed by 6 bases and V by 4 bases; bases with no gene match: 13. Per germline, CDR1 SEHNR and CDR2 FQNEAQ (reference sequence). CDR3 length: 17 residues. CDR3 DNA sequence: TGTGCCAGCAGCTCCGGGACAGGGGGCGCTTTCGGTTTCGAGCAGTACTTC. As protein: CASSSGTGGAFGFEQYF.

This clone was observed a single time. This chain uses TRBV2 with TRBJ2-3, with D possibly TRBD1 on 6 matching bases. The CDR3 covers 14 residues. V lost 3 bases, J lost 2 bases, and 9 bases lay in between. Germline V CDR1 and CDR2: SNHLY, FYNNEI. The CDR3 spells CASSEDRYTDTQYF. The DNA of the CDR3 is TGTGCCAGCAGTGAGGACAGATACACAGATACGCAGTATTTT.

The V gene is TRBV28, the J gene TRBJ2-1; a possible D gene is TRBD2 (6 bases). Germline V gives CDR1 MDHEN, CDR2 SYDVKM. The V and J ends lost 6 bases and 8 bases respectively, with 11 bases between them. The CDR3 length is 12 residues. In DNA, the CDR3 is TGTGCCAGCAGCGCTAGGAGGGATGAGCAGTTCTTC. Its protein is CASSARRDEQFF. The variable domain in full, completed from reference TRBV28 and TRBJ2-1, reads DVKVTQSSRYLVKRTGEKVFLECVQDMDHENMFWYRQDPGLGLRLIYFSYDVKMKEKGDIPEGYSVSREKKERFSLILESASTNQTSMYLCASSARRDEQFFGPGTRLTVL.

The chain combines TRBV6-5 with TRBJ1-5; D is perhaps TRBD1 (5 bases). The V gene lost 5 bases and the J gene lost 0 bases, with 8 bases spanning the gap. Germline V lookup: CDR1 MNHEY, CDR2 SVGAGI. The CDR3 spans 14 residues. CDR3 residues: CASSIRDSNQPQHF. CDR3 sequence (DNA): TGTGCCAGCAGTATCAGGGATAGCAATCAGCCCCAGCATTTT.

The rearrangement links TRBV7-2 to TRBJ2-5; 8 bases match TRBD1. V trimming: 3 bases; J trimming: 2 bases; junction bases outside the gene matches: 2. Per germline, CDR1 SGHTA and CDR2 FQGNSA. The CDR3 is made up of 14 amino acids. The CDR3 DNA follows: TGTGCCAGCAGCTTTACAGGGGGGCAAGAGACCCAGTACTTC. Translated: CASSFTGGQETQYF.

The rearrangement links TRBV5-1 to TRBJ2-3; D might be TRBD2 (6 bases). The CDR3 is 12 amino acids. V was shortened by 1 base and J by 15 bases, with 15 bases between the two germline ends. Per the germline V gene, CDR1 is SGHRS and CDR2 is YFSETQ. In DNA, the CDR3 is TGCGCCAGCAGCTTGTCTGGAGGGACCCCCTATTTT. It specifies CASSLSGGTPYF.

CDR3 in amino acids: CASSFDRSGDIQYF. The CDR3 nucleotides are TGTGCCAGCAGCTTTGACAGGTCCGGGGACATTCAGTACTTC. This chain links TRBV7-9 with TRBJ2-4; perhaps TRBD1 as D (6 bases). The length of the CDR3 is 14 residues. CDR1 and CDR2 from the germline V gene are SEHNR and FQNEAQ (reference sequence). V was trimmed by 3 bases and J by 8 bases, leaving 14 bases between them.

This sequence joins TRBV9 and TRBJ1-3; D is uncertain. V lost 2 bases and J lost 0, with 9 bases in between. The V gene's germline CDR1 is SGDLS and CDR2 YYNGEE. The CDR3 consists of 15 residues. This chain's CDR3 is CASSVGRLSGNTIYF. In nucleotides, the CDR3 is TGTGCCAGCAGCGTCGGCAGACTCTCTGGAAACACCATATATTTT. Full variable domain (rest looked up from reference TRBV9 and TRBJ1-3): DSGVTQTPKHLITATGQRVTLRCSPRSGDLSVYWYQQSLDQGLQFLIQYYNGEERAKGNILERFSAQQFPDLHSELNLSSLELGDSALYFCASSVGRLSGNTIYFGEGSWLTVV.

This chain links TRBV28 with TRBJ2-1, with D perhaps matching TRBD2 (6 bases). CDR1 and CDR2 (germline): MDHEN, SYDVKM. The CDR3 runs to 15 residues. Trimming removed 6 bases from V and 5 bases from J, with 17 bases in between. CDR3 amino acids: CASRDLGTSHNEQFF. CDR3 DNA sequence: TGTGCCAGCAGGGACCTGGGGACTTCCCACAATGAGCAGTTCTTC.

Here the CDR3 reads CASRPGQGVLWTGELFF. Here the CDR3 DNA reads TGTGCCAGCAGACCAGGACAGGGGGTCTTATGGACCGGGGAGCTGTTTTTT. The rearrangement links TRBV14 to TRBJ2-2; TRBD1 aligns across 10 bases. CDR1 and CDR2 from the germline V gene are SGHDN and FVKESK. J lost 5 bases, V lost 6 bases, and 12 bases had no gene match. This CDR3 spans 17 amino acids.

V usage is TRBV7-9 and J usage is TRBJ1-4; D gene uncertain. V was clipped by 5 bases and J by 0 bases, with 4 bases between them. Germline assignment: CDR1 SEHNR and CDR2 FQNEAQ (reference sequence). The CDR3 loop spans 13 amino acids. The CDR3 DNA reads TGTGCCAGCAGCCCCTCAACTAATGAAAAACTGTTTTTT. It specifies CASSPSTNEKLFF. The full variable domain, rest sourced from reference TRBV7-9 and TRBJ1-4, is DTGVSQNPRHKITKRGQNVTFRCDPISEHNRLYWYRQTLGQGPEFLTYFQNEAQLEKSRLLSDRFSAERPKGSFSTLEIQRTEQGDSAMYLCASSPSTNEKLFFGSGTQLSVL.

The chain combines TRBV7-3 with TRBJ2-3, with 10 bases that match TRBD1. The CDR3 loop spans 14 amino acids. Germline loops: CDR1 SGHTA, CDR2 FQGTGA. Trimming took 4 bases from V and 4 from J; bases not matched to a gene: 2. CDR3 nucleotides: TGTGCCAGCAGCTGGGACAGGGGATCAGATACGCAGTATTTT. Amino acid sequence: CASSWDRGSDTQYF.

The chain combines TRBV6-5 with TRBJ2-7; D gene unclear. Trimming cost V 0 bases and J 2 bases, with 11 bases left between them. The CDR3 contains 15 residues. Germline-derived CDR1 and CDR2 are MNHEY and SVGAGI. CDR3: CASSYSFAGPYEQYF. CDR3 nucleotides: TGTGCCAGCAGTTACTCGTTTGCAGGCCCCTACGAGCAGTACTTC.

The chain employs TRBV5-1 and TRBJ2-1, with 7 bases lining up with TRBD1. Losses at the gene ends were 4 bases for V and 5 bases for J; bases not matched to a gene: 9. Germline-derived CDR1 and CDR2 are SGHRS and YFSETQ. The CDR3 runs 15 residues. CDR3 sequence: CASSALGTADNEQFF. CDR3 bases: TGCGCCAGCAGCGCCCTAGGGACAGCCGACAATGAGCAGTTCTTC.

V gene TRBV19 combines with J gene TRBJ2-3, with 9 nucleotides matching TRBD2. The V gene end was trimmed by 4 bases and the J gene end by 6 bases; junction bases not matched to a gene: 5. In germline, CDR1 is LNHDA, CDR2 SQIVND (reference sequence). The CDR3 is 14 residues long. The CDR3 protein is CASSTTSGPDTQYF. The CDR3 DNA reads as TGTGCCAGTAGTACTACTAGCGGGCCGGATACGCAGTATTTT.

The chain combines TRBV7-2 with TRBJ1-3, with D uncertain. V lost 1 base, J lost 3 bases, and 10 bases lay in between. The germline V gene has CDR1 SGHTA and CDR2 FQGNSA. The CDR3 has 15 residues. Here the CDR3 DNA reads TGTGCCAGCAGCTTAGTGAGGTTATTTGGAAACACCATATATTTT. It is translated as CASSLVRLFGNTIYF.

The rearrangement joins TRBV10-2 to TRBJ2-7; perhaps TRBD1 as D (6 bases). Trimming removed 3 bases from V and 4 bases from J, with 16 bases in between. The germline V gene encodes CDR1 WSHSY and CDR2 SAAADI. The CDR3 is made up of 15 amino acids. This chain's CDR3 is CASSEVSRDTYEQYF. As DNA, the CDR3 is TGCGCCAGCAGTGAAGTTTCGAGGGACACATACGAGCAGTACTTC.

The rearrangement links TRBV5-4 to TRBJ2-3, with a weak D call TRBD2 (5 bases). The CDR3 has 15 residues. Germline V gene sequence: CDR1 SGHNT, CDR2 YYREEE (reference sequence). V was cut by 6 bases and J by 0 bases, with 14 bases left in between. DNA for the CDR3: TGTGCCAGCACCCCAGCGACTACTAGCACAGATACGCAGTATTTT. Its protein product is CASTPATTSTDTQYF.

The chain has TRBV6-1 and TRBJ2-6; no definite D call. The CDR3 is 16 residues long. Germline-derived CDR1 and CDR2 are MNHNS and SASEGT. Trimming shortened V by 2 bases and J by 2 bases, and 10 bases separated the two germline ends. The CDR3 here is CASSESAGTGANVLTF. The CDR3 DNA reads as TGTGCCAGCAGTGAATCCGCAGGTACTGGGGCCAACGTCCTGACTTTC.

The rearrangement uses TRBV28 and TRBJ1-2, with D possibly matching TRBD1 (5 bases). Germline lookup yields CDR1 MDHEN and CDR2 SYDVKM. V shed 11 bases and J shed 2 bases, with 15 bases lying between them. The CDR3 is made up of 13 amino acids. As DNA, the CDR3 is TGTGCCTTAGGTCACAGGAACAACTATGGCTACACCTTC. This codes for CALGHRNNYGYTF.